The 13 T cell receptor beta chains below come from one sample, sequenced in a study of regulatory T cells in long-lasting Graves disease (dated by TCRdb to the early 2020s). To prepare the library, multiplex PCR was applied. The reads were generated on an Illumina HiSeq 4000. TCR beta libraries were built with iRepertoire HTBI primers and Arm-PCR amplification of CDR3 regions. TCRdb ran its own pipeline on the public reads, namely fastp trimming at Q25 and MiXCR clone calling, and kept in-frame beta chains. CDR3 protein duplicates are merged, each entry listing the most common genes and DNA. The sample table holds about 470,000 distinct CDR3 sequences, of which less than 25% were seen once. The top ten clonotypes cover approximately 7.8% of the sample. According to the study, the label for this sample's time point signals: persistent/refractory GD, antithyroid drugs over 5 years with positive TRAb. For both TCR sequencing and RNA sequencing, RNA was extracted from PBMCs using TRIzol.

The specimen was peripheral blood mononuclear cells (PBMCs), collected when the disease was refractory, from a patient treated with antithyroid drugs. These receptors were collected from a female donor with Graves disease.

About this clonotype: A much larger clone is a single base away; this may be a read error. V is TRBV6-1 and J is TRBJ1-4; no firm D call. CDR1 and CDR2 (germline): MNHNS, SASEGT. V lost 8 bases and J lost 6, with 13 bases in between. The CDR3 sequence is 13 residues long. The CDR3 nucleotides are TGTGCCAGCCAGCAGGACTCCTATGAAAAACTGTTTTTT. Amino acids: CASQQDSYEKLFF.

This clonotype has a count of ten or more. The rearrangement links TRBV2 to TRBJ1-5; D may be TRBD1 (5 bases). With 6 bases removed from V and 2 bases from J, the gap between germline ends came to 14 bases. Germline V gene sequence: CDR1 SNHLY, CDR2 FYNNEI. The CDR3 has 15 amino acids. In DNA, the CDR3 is TGTGCCAGCAGGGGGGAGGCGTTAGGCAATCAGCCCCAGCATTTT. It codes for CASRGEALGNQPQHF.

CDR3: CASAQSVGVSGELFF. The CDR3 DNA follows: TGTGCCAGTGCCCAGTCGGTGGGGGTGTCCGGGGAGCTGTTTTTT. This chain uses TRBV19 with TRBJ2-2; either TRBD1 or TRBD2 may fit D (5 bases each). With 8 bases removed from V and 6 bases from J, the gap between germline ends came to 19 bases. This CDR3 contains 15 residues. Germline lookup yields CDR1 LNHDA and CDR2 SQIVND (reference sequence).

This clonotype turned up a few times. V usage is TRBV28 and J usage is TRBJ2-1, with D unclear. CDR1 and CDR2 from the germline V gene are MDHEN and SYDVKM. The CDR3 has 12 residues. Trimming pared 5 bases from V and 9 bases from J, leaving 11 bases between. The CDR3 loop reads CASSKGLAEQFF. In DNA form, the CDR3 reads TGTGCCAGCAGTAAGGGCCTCGCTGAGCAGTTCTTC.

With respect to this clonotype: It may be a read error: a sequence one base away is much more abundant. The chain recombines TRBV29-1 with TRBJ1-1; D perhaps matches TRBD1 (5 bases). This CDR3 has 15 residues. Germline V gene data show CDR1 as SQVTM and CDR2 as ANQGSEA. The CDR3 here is CSIEDPGTADTEAFF. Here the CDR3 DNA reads TGCAGCATTGAAGACCCCGGGACCGCCGACACTGAAGCTTTCTTT.

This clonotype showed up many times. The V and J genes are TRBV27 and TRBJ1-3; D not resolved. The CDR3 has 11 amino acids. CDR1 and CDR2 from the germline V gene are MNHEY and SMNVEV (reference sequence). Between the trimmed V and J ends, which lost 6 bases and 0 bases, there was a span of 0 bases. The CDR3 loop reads CASSSGNTIYF. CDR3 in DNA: TGTGCCAGCAGCTCTGGAAACACCATATATTTT.

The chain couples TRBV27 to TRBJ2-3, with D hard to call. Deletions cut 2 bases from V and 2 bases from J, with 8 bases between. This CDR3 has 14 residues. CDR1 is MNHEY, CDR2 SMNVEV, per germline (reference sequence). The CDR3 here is CASSLTSNTDTQYF. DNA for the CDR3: TGTGCCAGCAGTTTAACTTCCAACACAGATACGCAGTATTTT.

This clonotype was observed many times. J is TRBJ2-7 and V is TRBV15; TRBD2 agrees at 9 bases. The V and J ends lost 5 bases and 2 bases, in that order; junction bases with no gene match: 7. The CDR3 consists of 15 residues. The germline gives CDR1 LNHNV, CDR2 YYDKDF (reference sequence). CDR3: CATSEAPSGTYEQYF. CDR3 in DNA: TGTGCCACCAGCGAGGCGCCTAGCGGGACCTACGAGCAGTACTTC.

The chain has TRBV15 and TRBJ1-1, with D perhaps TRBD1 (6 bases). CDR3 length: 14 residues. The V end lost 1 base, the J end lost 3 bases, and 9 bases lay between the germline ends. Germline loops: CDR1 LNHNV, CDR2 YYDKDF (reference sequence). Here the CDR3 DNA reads TGTGCCACCAGCAGAGGACAGGATTACACTGAAGCTTTCTTT. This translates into CATSRGQDYTEAFF. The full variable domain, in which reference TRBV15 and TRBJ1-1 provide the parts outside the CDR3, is DAMVIQNPRYQVTQFGKPVTLSCSQTLNHNVMYWYQQKSSQAPKLLFHYYDKDFNNEADTPDNFQSRRPNTSFCFLDIRSPGLGDTAMYLCATSRGQDYTEAFFGQGTRLTVV.

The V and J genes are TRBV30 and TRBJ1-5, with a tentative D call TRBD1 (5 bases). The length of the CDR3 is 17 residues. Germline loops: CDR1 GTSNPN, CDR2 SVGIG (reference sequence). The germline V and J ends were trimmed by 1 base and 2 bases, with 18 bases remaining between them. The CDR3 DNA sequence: TGTGCCTGGAGTGGGGGGGGACTCCAGGGAGGCAATCAGCCCCAGCATTTT. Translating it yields CAWSGGGLQGGNQPQHF. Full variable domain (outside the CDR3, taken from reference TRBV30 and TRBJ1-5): SQTIHQWPATLVQPVGSPLSLECTVEGTSNPNLYWYRQAAGRGLQLLFYSVGIGQISSEVPQNLSASRPQDRQFILSSKKLLLSDSGFYLCAWSGGGLQGGNQPQHFGDGTRLSIL.

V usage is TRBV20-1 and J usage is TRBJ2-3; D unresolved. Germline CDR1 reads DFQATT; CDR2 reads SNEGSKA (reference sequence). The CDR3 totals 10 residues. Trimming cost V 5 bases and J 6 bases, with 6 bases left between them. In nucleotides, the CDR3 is TGCAGTGCTTCTAGGGATACGCAGTATTTT. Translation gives CSASRDTQYF.

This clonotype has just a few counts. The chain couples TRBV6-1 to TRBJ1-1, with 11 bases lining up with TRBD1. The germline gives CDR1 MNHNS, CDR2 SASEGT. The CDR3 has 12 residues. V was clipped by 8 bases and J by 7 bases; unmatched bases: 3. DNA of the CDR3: TGTGCCAGCGGACAGGGGGCGATTGAAGCTTTCTTT. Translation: CASGQGAIEAFF.

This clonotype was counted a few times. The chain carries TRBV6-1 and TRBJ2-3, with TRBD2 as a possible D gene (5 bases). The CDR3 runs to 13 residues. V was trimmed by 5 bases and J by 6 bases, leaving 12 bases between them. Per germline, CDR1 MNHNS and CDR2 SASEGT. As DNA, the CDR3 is TGTGCCAGCAGTCGAAGGGAGCGGGATACGCAGTATTTT. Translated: CASSRRERDTQYF.